This TCR beta chain was documented in a study of human T cells and chemical hapten exposure. For the library, individual cDNA molecules each received unique molecular identifiers. One entry per CDR3 protein results from TCRdb running MiXCR on the RACE reads. The sample yields 95,000 or so distinct CDR3 sequences, about an eighth seen once. Time point denoted: patch test 2, 6 weeks after DPC sensitization. Treatment meaning: therapeutic diphenylcyclopropenone sensitization with weekly scalp DPC. Researchers extracted total RNA from unfractionated whole blood. The CDR3 runs 13 residues. J gave up 0 bases and V 7 bases, and 4 bases lay outside the gene matches. CDR1 SQVTM and CDR2 ANQGSEA come from the germline V gene. Of note for this clonotype: The target antigen is unknown.

Whole-study results and caveats: Following DPC sensitization, TCRs present above 1 in 1000 frequency showed no change.

The chain combines TRBV29-1 with TRBJ2-3; 7 bases are a match to TRBD2. This TCR was recovered from a woman aged 40-49 years with alopecia areata. Some clones in this sample may be carry-over from other donors' samples. Specimen: whole blood, collected in connection with sensitization to the hapten diphenylcyclopropenone (DPC). CDR3 protein: CSGQAGSTDTQYF. In DNA, the CDR3 is TGCAGCGGACAAGCGGGGAGCACAGATACGCAGTATTTT.